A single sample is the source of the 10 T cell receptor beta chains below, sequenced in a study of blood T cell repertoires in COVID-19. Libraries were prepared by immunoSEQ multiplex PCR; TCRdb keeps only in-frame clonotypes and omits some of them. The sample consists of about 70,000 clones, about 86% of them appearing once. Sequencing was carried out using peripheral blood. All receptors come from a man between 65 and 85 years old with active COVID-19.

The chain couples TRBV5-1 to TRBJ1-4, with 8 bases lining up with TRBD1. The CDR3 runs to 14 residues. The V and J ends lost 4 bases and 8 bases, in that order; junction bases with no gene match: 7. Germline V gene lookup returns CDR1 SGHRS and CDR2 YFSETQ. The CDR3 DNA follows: TGCGCCAGCAGCCTACGACAGGGGTGGGAAAAACTGTTTTTT. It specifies CASSLRQGWEKLFF.

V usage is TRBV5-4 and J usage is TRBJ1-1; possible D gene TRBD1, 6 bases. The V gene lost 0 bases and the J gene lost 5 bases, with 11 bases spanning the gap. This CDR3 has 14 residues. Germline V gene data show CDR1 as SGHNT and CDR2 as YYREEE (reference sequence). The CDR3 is CASSLGAGATEAFF. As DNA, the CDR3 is TGTGCCAGCAGCTTGGGAGCAGGGGCGACTGAAGCTTTCTTT.

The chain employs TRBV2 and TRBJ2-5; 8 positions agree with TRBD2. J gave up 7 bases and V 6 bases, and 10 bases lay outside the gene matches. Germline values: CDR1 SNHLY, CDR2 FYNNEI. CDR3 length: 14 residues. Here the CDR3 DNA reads TGTGCCAGCAGACTTAGCGGGGCCGGTTGGACCCAGTACTTC. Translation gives CASRLSGAGWTQYF.

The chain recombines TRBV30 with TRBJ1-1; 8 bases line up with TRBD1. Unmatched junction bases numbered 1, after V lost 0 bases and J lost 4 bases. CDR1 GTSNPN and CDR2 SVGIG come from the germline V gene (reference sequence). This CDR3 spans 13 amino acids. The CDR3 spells CAWSVGQGTEAFF. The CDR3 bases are TGTGCCTGGAGTGTTGGACAGGGCACTGAAGCTTTCTTT.

Here the CDR3 reads CASSKWVRGLHSGANVLTF. The CDR3 nucleotides are TGTGCCAGCAGCAAATGGGTCAGGGGGCTGCACTCTGGGGCCAACGTCCTGACTTTC. The gene calls are TRBV21-1 and TRBJ2-6; TRBD1 is the table's D call, not checked against the DNA. TRBV21-1 is a recognized pseudogene. The CDR3 has 19 amino acids.

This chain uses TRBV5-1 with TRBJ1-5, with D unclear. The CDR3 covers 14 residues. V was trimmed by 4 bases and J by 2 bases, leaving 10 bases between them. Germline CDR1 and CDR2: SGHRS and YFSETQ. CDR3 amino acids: CASSPGEGNQPQHF. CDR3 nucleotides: TGCGCCAGCAGCCCCGGGGAGGGCAATCAGCCCCAGCATTTT.

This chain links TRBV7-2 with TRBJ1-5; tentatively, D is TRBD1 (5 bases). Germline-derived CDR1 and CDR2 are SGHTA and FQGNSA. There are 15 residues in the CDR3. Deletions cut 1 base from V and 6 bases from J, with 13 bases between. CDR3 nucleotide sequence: TGTGCCAGCAGCTTAGGAGGTTGGGGCGGTCAGCCCCAGCATTTT. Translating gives CASSLGGWGGQPQHF.

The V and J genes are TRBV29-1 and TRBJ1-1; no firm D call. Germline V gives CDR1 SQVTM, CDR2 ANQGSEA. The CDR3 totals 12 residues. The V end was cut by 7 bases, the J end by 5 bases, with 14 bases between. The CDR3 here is CSEQPSGTEAFF. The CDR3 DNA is TGCAGCGAACAGCCCTCGGGGACTGAAGCTTTCTTT.

CDR3 sequence reads: CARTAQGEAFF. For the CDR3, the DNA is TGTGCCAGGACAGCCCAGGGGGAAGCTTTCTTT. J is TRBJ1-1 and V is TRBV6-4; the D gene is possibly TRBD1 (6 bases). The CDR3 contains 11 residues. The V gene's germline CDR1 is MRHNA and CDR2 SNTAGT. Between the trimmed V and J ends, which lost 9 bases and 8 bases, there was a span of 13 bases.

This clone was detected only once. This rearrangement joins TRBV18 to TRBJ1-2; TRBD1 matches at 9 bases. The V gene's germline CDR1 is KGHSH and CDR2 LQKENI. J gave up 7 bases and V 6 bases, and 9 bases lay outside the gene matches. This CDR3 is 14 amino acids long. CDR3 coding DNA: TGTGCCAGCTCGCTCGGGACAGGGTCGCCTGGCTACACCTTC. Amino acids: CASSLGTGSPGYTF.